This TCR beta chain was documented in a study of T cell responses to AZD1222 COVID-19 vaccine. The CDR3 is 13 amino acids. V was clipped by 6 bases and J by 11 bases; unmatched bases: 10. Germline assignment: CDR1 SGHAT and CDR2 FQDESV (reference sequence). Whole-study findings and limits: The number of AZD1222 recipients seropositive at baseline was only 5 to 7. Reportedly, close to half of spike-specific TCRs are directed against unmutated variant regions.

Comment on this clone: Antigen: not known.

Clones were sequenced by immunoSEQ multiplex PCR, and TCRdb holds only the in-frame ones, with some missing. This repertoire shows around 70,000 clones, 79% found once; its top ten account for approximately 20%. Sequencing used peripheral blood, obtained on day 0 of MenACWY control vaccination. The sequence derives from an adult in good health. This chain joins TRBV11-1 and TRBJ2-1, with 7 bases fitting TRBD1. The chain's CDR3 is CASSLGAQGKQFF. CDR3 in DNA: TGTGCCAGCAGTTTGGGGGCACAGGGGAAGCAGTTCTTC. Drawing the rest from reference TRBV11-1 and TRBJ2-1, the complete variable domain is EAEVAQSPRYKITEKSQAVAFWCDPISGHATLYWYRQILGQGPELLVQFQDESVVDDSQLPKDRFSAERLKGVDSTLKIQPAELGDSAMYLCASSLGAQGKQFFGPGTRLTVL.